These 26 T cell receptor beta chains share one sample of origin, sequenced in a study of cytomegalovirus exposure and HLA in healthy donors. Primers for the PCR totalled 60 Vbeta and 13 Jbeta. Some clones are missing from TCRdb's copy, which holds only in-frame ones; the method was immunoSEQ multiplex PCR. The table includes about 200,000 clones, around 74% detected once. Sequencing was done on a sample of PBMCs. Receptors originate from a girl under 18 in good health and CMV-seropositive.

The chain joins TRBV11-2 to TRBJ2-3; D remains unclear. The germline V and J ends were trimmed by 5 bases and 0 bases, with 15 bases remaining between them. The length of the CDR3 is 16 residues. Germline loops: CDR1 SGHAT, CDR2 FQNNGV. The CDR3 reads CASSPGRLPSTDTQYF. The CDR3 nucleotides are TGTGCCAGCAGCCCGGGTAGGCTACCTAGCACAGATACGCAGTATTTT.

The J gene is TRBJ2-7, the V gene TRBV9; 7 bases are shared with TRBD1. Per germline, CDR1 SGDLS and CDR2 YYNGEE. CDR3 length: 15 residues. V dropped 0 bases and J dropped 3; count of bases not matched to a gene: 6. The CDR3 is CASSVGGGADYEQYF. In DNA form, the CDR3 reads TGTGCCAGCAGCGTAGGAGGGGGCGCAGACTACGAGCAGTACTTC. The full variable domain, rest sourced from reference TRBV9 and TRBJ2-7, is DSGVTQTPKHLITATGQRVTLRCSPRSGDLSVYWYQQSLDQGLQFLIQYYNGEERAKGNILERFSAQQFPDLHSELNLSSLELGDSALYFCASSVGGGADYEQYFGPGTRLTVT.

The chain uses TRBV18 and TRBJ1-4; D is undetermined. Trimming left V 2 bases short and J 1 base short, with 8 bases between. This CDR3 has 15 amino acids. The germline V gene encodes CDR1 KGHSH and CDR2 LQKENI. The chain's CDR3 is CASSPSTGTNEKLFF. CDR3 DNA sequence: TGTGCCAGCTCACCAAGTACCGGAACTAATGAAAAACTGTTTTTT.

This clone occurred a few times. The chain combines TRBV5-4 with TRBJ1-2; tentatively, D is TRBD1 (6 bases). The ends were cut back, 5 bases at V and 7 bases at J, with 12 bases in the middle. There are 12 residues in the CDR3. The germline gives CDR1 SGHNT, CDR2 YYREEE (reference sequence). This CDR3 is CASRQGQGGYTF. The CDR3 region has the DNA TGTGCCAGCAGGCAGGGGCAGGGTGGCTACACCTTC. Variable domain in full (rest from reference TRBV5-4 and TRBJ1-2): ETGVTQSPTHLIKTRGQQVTLRCSSQSGHNTVSWYQQALGQGPQFIFQYYREEENGRGNFPPRFSGLQFPNYSSELNVNALELDDSALYLCASRQGQGGYTFGSGTRLTVV.

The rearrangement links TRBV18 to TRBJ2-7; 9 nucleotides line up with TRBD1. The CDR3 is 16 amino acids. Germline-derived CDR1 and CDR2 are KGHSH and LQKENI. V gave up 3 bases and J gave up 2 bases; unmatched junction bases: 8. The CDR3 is CASSPGVGQGTYEQYF. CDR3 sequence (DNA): TGTGCCAGCTCACCGGGTGTGGGACAGGGAACCTACGAGCAGTACTTC.

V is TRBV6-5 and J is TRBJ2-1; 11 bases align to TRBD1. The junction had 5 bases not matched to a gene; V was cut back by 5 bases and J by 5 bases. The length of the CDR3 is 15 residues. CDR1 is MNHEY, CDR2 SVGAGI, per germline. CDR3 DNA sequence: TGTGCCAGCAGTACGCGGACAGGGGGCCACAATGAGCAGTTCTTC. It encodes CASSTRTGGHNEQFF.

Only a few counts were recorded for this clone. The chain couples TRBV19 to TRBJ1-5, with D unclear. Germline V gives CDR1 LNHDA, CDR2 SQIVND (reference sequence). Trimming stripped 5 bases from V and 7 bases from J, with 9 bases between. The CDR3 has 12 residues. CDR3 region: CASSPRSQPQHF. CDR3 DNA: TGTGCCAGTAGTCCCCGAAGCCAGCCCCAGCATTTT.

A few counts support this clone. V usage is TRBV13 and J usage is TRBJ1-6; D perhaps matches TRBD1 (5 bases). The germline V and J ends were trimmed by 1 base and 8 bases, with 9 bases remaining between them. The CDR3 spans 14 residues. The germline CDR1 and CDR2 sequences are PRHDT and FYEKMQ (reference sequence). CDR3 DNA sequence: TGTGCCAGCAGCTTAGTTTCGGGGGATTCACCCCTCCACTTT. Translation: CASSLVSGDSPLHF.

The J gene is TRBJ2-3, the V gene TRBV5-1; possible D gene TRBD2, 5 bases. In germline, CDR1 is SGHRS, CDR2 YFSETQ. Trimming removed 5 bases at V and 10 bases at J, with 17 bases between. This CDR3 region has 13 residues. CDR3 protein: CASRSPGLEAQYF. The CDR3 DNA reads TGCGCCAGCAGATCACCTGGACTGGAAGCGCAGTATTTT.

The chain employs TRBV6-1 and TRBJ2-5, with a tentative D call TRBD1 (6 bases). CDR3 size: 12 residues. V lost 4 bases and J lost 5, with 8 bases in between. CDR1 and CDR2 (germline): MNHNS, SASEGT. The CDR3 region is CASSVRGETQYF. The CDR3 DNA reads TGTGCCAGCAGTGTGAGGGGGGAGACCCAGTACTTC.

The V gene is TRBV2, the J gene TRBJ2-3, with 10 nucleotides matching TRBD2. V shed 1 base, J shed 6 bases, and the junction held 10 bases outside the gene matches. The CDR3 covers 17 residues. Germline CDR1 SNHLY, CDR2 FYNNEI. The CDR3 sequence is CASSEGDSGGPMDTQYF. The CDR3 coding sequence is TGTGCCAGCAGTGAAGGCGATAGCGGGGGGCCCATGGATACGCAGTATTTT.

In DNA, the CDR3 is TGTGCCAGTAGTCCCTGGCGACAGGAGAATGAAAAACTGTTTTTT. It yields the protein CASSPWRQENEKLFF. The chain couples TRBV19 to TRBJ1-4, with D possibly TRBD1 on 6 matching bases. With 5 bases removed from V and 5 bases from J, the gap between germline ends came to 15 bases. The CDR3 spans 15 residues. Germline values: CDR1 LNHDA, CDR2 SQIVND (reference sequence).

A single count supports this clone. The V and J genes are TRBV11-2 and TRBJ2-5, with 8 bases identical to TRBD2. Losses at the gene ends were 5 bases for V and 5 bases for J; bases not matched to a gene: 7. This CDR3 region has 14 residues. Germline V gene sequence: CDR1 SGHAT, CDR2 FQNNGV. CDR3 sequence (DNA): TGTGCCAGCAGCACTATGACTAGCGTGGAGACCCAGTACTTC. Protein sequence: CASSTMTSVETQYF. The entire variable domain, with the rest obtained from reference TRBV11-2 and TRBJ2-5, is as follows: EAGVAQSPRYKIIEKRQSVAFWCNPISGHATLYWYQQILGQGPKLLIQFQNNGVVDDSQLPKDRFSAERLKGVDSTLKIQPAKLEDSAVYLCASSTMTSVETQYFGPGTRLLVL.

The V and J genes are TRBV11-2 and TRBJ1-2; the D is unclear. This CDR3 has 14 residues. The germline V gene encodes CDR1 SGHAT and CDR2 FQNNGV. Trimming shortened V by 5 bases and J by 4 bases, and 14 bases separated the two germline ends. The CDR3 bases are TGTGCCAGCAGCCAGAGGGTCGGAGTCTATGGCTACACCTTC. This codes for CASSQRVGVYGYTF.

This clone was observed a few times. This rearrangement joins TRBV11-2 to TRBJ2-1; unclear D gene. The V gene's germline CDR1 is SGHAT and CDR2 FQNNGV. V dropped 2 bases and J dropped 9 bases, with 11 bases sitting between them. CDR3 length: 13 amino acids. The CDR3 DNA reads TGTGCCAGCAGCTTATTCCCGGTTTCTGAGCAGTTCTTC. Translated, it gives CASSLFPVSEQFF. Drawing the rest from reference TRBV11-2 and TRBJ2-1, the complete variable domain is EAGVAQSPRYKIIEKRQSVAFWCNPISGHATLYWYQQILGQGPKLLIQFQNNGVVDDSQLPKDRFSAERLKGVDSTLKIQPAKLEDSAVYLCASSLFPVSEQFFGPGTRLTVL.

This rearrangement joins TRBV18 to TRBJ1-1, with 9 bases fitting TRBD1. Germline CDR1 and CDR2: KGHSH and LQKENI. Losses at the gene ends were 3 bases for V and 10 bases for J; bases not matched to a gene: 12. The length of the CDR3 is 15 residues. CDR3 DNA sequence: TGTGCCAGCTCACCCCAGGGGACAGGGCTAATAGGAGCTTTCTTT. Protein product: CASSPQGTGLIGAFF.

For the CDR3, the DNA is TGTGCCAGCAGTGACTCGTATAGCAATCAGCCCCAGCATTTT. As protein: CASSDSYSNQPQHF. V and J are TRBV6-1 and TRBJ1-5; no firm D call. The germline V gene has CDR1 MNHNS and CDR2 SASEGT. The CDR3 runs to 14 residues. The V end was cut by 3 bases, the J end by 0 bases, with 6 bases between.

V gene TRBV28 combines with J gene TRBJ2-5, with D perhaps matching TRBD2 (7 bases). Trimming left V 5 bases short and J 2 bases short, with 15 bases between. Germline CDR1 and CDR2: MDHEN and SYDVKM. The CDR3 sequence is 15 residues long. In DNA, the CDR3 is TGTGCCAGCAGTACGGGGAGGGGGGCTCAAGAGACCCAGTACTTC. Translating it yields CASSTGRGAQETQYF.

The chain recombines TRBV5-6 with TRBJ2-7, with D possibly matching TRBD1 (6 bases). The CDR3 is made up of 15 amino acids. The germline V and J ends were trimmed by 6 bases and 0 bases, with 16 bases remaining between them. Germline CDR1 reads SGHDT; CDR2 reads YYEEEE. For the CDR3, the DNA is TGTGCCAGCAACAACCTGGACAGAGACTCCTACGAGCAGTACTTC. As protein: CASNNLDRDSYEQYF. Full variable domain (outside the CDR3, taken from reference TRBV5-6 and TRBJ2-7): DAGVTQSPTHLIKTRGQQVTLRCSPKSGHDTVSWYQQALGQGPQFIFQYYEEEERQRGNFPDRFSGHQFPNYSSELNVNALLLGDSALYLCASNNLDRDSYEQYFGPGTRLTVT.

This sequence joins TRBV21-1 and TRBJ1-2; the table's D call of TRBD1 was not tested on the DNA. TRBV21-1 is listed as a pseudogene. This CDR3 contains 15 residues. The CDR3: CASSKVGGLRRGYTF. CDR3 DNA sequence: TGTGCCAGCAGCAAAGTAGGGGGTTTACGACGGGGCTACACCTTC.

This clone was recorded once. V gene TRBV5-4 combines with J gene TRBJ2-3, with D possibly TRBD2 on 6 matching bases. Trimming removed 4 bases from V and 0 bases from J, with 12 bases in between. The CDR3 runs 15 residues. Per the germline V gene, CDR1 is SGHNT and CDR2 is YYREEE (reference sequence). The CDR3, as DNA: TGTGCCAGCAGCCCTAGCGCCACTAGCACAGATACGCAGTATTTT. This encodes CASSPSATSTDTQYF.

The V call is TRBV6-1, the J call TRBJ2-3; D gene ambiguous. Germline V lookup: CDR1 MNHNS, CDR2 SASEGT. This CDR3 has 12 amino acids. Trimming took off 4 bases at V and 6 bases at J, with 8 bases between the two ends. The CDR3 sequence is CASSAGSDTQYF. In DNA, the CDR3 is TGTGCCAGCAGTGCGGGTTCCGATACGCAGTATTTT.

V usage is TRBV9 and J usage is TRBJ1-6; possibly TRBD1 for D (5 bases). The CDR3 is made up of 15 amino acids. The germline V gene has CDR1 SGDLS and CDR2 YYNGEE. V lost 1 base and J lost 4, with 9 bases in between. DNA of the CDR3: TGTGCCAGCAGCGTACAGGGCCATTATAATTCACCCCTCCACTTT. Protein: CASSVQGHYNSPLHF.

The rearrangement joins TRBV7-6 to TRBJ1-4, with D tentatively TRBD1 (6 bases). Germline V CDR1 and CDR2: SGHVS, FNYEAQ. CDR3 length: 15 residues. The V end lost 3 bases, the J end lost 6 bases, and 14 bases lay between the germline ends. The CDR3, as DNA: TGTGCCAGCAGCTTTACGGACAGCCGGGATGAAAAACTGTTTTTT. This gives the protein CASSFTDSRDEKLFF.

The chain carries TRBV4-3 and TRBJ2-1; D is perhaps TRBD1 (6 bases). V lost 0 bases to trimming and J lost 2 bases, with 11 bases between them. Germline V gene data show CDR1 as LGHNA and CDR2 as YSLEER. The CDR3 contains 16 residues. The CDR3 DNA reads TGCGCCAGCAGCCAAGATTTCAGGGGTACCTACAATGAGCAGTTCTTC. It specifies CASSQDFRGTYNEQFF.

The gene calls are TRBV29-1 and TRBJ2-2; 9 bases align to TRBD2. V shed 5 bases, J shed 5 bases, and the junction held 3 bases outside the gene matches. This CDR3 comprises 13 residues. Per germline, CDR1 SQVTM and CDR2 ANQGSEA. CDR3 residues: CSVLLAGTGELFF. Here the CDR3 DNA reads TGCAGCGTTTTGCTAGCGGGGACCGGGGAGCTGTTTTTT.